The rows below give T cell receptor beta chains drawn from one sample of a study of blood T cells in healthy people across ages. Each CDR3 protein is one row after TCRdb ran MiXCR on the 5' RACE reads. The profile shows around 400,000 distinct CDR3 sequences, about 52% of them singletons. Sequenced: blood. The receptors shown here come from a man aged 55 to 70 in good health. Each CDR3 is given without its conserved first and last residue. Each record gives: V gene, J gene, clone size, CDR3 protein. Clone size, where shown, is once, few, many, or a class for clones that have expanded.

V gene: TRBV20-1
J gene: TRBJ2-5
clone size: NA
CDR3 protein: SARDLKGLQGAYNEQY

V gene: TRBV25-1
J gene: TRBJ2-7
clone size: once
CDR3 protein: ASSEGNGRTSVPQY

V gene: TRBV12-3/TRBV12-4
J gene: TRBJ1-2
clone size: NA
CDR3 protein: ASSLGGTGFEGYT

V gene: TRBV20-1
J gene: TRBJ2-5
clone size: NA
CDR3 protein: SAVGRPEETQY

V gene: TRBV20-1
J gene: TRBJ1-2
clone size: NA
CDR3 protein: SASRGPGYGYT

V gene: TRBV20-1
J gene: TRBJ2-7
clone size: few
CDR3 protein: SARDAKGQSYEQY

V gene: TRBV11-2
J gene: TRBJ2-1
clone size: NA
CDR3 protein: ASSLRGQAYNEQF

V gene: TRBV20-1
J gene: TRBJ2-5
clone size: few
CDR3 protein: SARGQARQTQY

V gene: TRBV28
J gene: NA
clone size: NA
CDR3 protein: ASTGTRHEQY

V gene: TRBV20-1
J gene: TRBJ2-1
clone size: NA
CDR3 protein: SAPPGPQRNEQF

V gene: TRBV7-2
J gene: TRBJ1-5
clone size: NA
CDR3 protein: ASSSIRDTNQPQH

V gene: TRBV29-1
J gene: TRBJ2-3
clone size: few
CDR3 protein: SAGQGYTDTQY

V gene: TRBV29-1
J gene: TRBJ2-1
clone size: NA
CDR3 protein: SALIAGLSYNEQF

V gene: TRBV4-1
J gene: TRBJ2-2
clone size: NA
CDR3 protein: ASSQGQTGELF

V gene: TRBV6-5
J gene: TRBJ2-6
clone size: NA
CDR3 protein: ASSYVGGPLAGANVLT

V gene: TRBV7-9
J gene: TRBJ2-6
clone size: NA
CDR3 protein: ASSSRAGGANILT

V gene: TRBV25-1
J gene: TRBJ2-5
clone size: NA
CDR3 protein: ASSDPGGLGETQY

V gene: TRBV20-1
J gene: TRBJ2-7
clone size: NA
CDR3 protein: SAHWTSGYEQY

V gene: TRBV7-2
J gene: TRBJ2-3
clone size: many
CDR3 protein: ASSLGGTSGRTDTQY

V gene: TRBV30
J gene: TRBJ1-1
clone size: few
CDR3 protein: AWILMNTEAF

V gene: TRBV29-1
J gene: TRBJ2-2
clone size: few
CDR3 protein: SVTMTGGVGTGELF

V gene: TRBV6-2/TRBV6-3
J gene: TRBJ2-7
clone size: NA
CDR3 protein: ASSLLAEFYEQY

V gene: TRBV7-2
J gene: TRBJ1-1
clone size: NA
CDR3 protein: ASSLEVRNTEAF

V gene: TRBV20-1
J gene: TRBJ2-3
clone size: NA
CDR3 protein: SARVPGRTAGPTDTQY

V gene: TRBV7-3
J gene: TRBJ2-3
clone size: few
CDR3 protein: ASSHQGADTQY

V gene: TRBV14
J gene: TRBJ2-5
clone size: few
CDR3 protein: ASSQDQGFQETQY

V gene: TRBV2
J gene: TRBJ2-7
clone size: NA
CDR3 protein: ASSDLAGEPYEQY

V gene: TRBV11-2
J gene: TRBJ2-7
clone size: NA
CDR3 protein: ASSYRGVQPYEQY

V gene: TRBV29-1
J gene: TRBJ2-7
clone size: few
CDR3 protein: SVWETSGSYEQY

V gene: TRBV29-1
J gene: TRBJ2-7
clone size: many
CDR3 protein: SVTAGPYEQY

V gene: TRBV6-5
J gene: TRBJ2-3
clone size: few
CDR3 protein: ASSYLRETDTQY

V gene: TRBV30
J gene: TRBJ1-2
clone size: few
CDR3 protein: AWSPRGRPRGYT